Each of the 21 T cell receptor beta chains below was sequenced from the same sample in a study of blood T cell repertoires in COVID-19. Repertoires were generated with immunoSEQ multiplex PCR, while TCRdb's copy carries only in-frame clones and drops some. Here the sample spans 90,000 to 150,000 clones, around nine tenths being singletons. The sample consisted of peripheral blood. The receptors derive from a woman in her forties or fifties with acute or convalescent COVID-19.

V is TRBV10-3 and J is TRBJ2-2; weak D call: TRBD2 (7 bases). Trimming left V 7 bases short and J 4 bases short, with 10 bases between. This CDR3 spans 13 amino acids. The germline gives CDR1 ENHRY, CDR2 SYGVKD. For the CDR3, the DNA is TGTGCCATCAACAGGGAGGGCACCGGGGAGCTGTTTTTT. It specifies CAINREGTGELFF.

The V call is TRBV10-2, the J call TRBJ2-1; 15 nucleotides align to TRBD2. There are 19 residues in the CDR3. Germline assignment: CDR1 WSHSY and CDR2 SAAADI. V lost 6 bases to trimming and J lost 7 bases; unmatched junction nucleotides: 16. CDR3 protein: CASRQAGLAGGPVGNEQFF. The CDR3 region has the DNA TGCGCCAGCAGGCAGGCAGGACTAGCGGGAGGGCCGGTCGGAAATGAGCAGTTCTTC.

The chain employs TRBV7-2 and TRBJ2-3; 7 nucleotides line up with TRBD1. CDR1 is SGHTA and CDR2 is FQGNSA in the germline V gene. V lost 5 bases, J lost 5 bases, and 7 bases stayed unmatched. The CDR3 consists of 14 residues. CDR3 DNA: TGTGCCAGCAGCCCGTCGACAGGGATAGATACGCAGTATTTT. Its translation: CASSPSTGIDTQYF.

This chain connects TRBV10-3 to TRBJ2-2, with TRBD1 identical over 12 bases. Germline CDR1 and CDR2: ENHRY and SYGVKD. The CDR3 covers 13 residues. V was pared by 10 bases and J by 7 bases, with 4 bases of the junction left unmatched. CDR3 sequence (DNA): TGTGCCACGGGGACAGGGGGCGGCGGGGAGCTGTTTTTT. As protein: CATGTGGGGELFF.

The chain links TRBV10-3 to TRBJ1-1; no definite D call. The germline V gene has CDR1 ENHRY and CDR2 SYGVKD. Trimming took 6 bases from V and 4 from J, leaving 6 bases between them. The CDR3 runs 11 residues. Here the CDR3 DNA reads TGTGCCATCAGGCGAGGCACTGAAGCTTTCTTT. Encoded protein: CAIRRGTEAFF.

This clone was recorded once. This sequence joins TRBV6-6 and TRBJ1-1; D is unclear. The CDR3 runs 14 residues. Germline CDR1 and CDR2: MNHNY and SVGAGI (reference sequence). Deletions cut 2 bases from V and 7 bases from J, with 14 bases between. CDR3 nucleotide sequence: TGTGCCAGCAGTTACCCCGGAGATAAAAATGAAGCTTTCTTT. This gives the protein CASSYPGDKNEAFF.

V is TRBV11-2 and J is TRBJ1-1; D unresolved. Germline-derived CDR1 and CDR2 are SGHAT and FQNNGV. With 5 bases removed from V and 0 bases from J, the gap between germline ends came to 13 bases. This CDR3 region has 15 residues. As DNA, the CDR3 is TGTGCCAGCAGCCATTTCGAGATCATGAACACTGAAGCTTTCTTT. Protein: CASSHFEIMNTEAFF.

This chain joins TRBV6-5 and TRBJ1-2, with D possibly TRBD1 on 5 matching bases. Trimming shortened V by 5 bases and J by 5 bases, and 18 bases separated the two germline ends. Looked up from germline, CDR1 is MNHEY and CDR2 is SVGAGI. The CDR3 consists of 15 residues. The CDR3 nucleotides are TGTGCCAGCAGTCGGGGGGACCCCAGCCGTTATGGCTACACCTTC. Its translation is CASSRGDPSRYGYTF.

This chain joins TRBV4-2 and TRBJ2-2; D uncertain. V shed 0 bases and J shed 3 bases, with 8 bases lying between them. Per germline, CDR1 LGHNA and CDR2 YNFKEQ. The length of the CDR3 is 15 residues. The CDR3 spells CASSQDRFYTGELFF. In nucleotides, the CDR3 is TGTGCCAGCAGCCAAGACAGGTTTTACACCGGGGAGCTGTTTTTT.

The chain recombines TRBV10-3 with TRBJ2-3, with 9 bases fitting TRBD2. The germline V gene encodes CDR1 ENHRY and CDR2 SYGVKD. The CDR3 totals 15 residues. Trimming removed 6 bases from V and 4 bases from J; junction bases left unmatched: 8. The CDR3 spells CAISPPGLAPDTQYF. The CDR3 nucleotides read TGTGCCATCAGCCCCCCCGGACTAGCGCCAGATACGCAGTATTTT.

The V and J genes are TRBV5-1 and TRBJ2-5; 7 positions match TRBD1. There are 15 residues in the CDR3. V lost 4 bases, J lost 2 bases, and 8 bases stayed unmatched. Germline V gene sequence: CDR1 SGHRS, CDR2 YFSETQ. In DNA, the CDR3 is TGCGCCAGCAGCCTTCAAGACAGGGAACAAGAGACCCAGTACTTC. Translation gives CASSLQDREQETQYF. The full variable domain, completed using reference TRBV5-1 and TRBJ2-5, is KAGVTQTPRYLIKTRGQQVTLSCSPISGHRSVSWYQQTPGQGLQFLFEYFSETQRNKGNFPGRFSGRQFSNSRSEMNVSTLELGDSALYLCASSLQDREQETQYFGPGTRLLVL.

The J gene is TRBJ1-2, the V gene TRBV19, with D possibly TRBD1 on 5 matching bases. Trimming took 7 bases from V and 2 from J, leaving 17 bases between them. CDR1 is LNHDA, CDR2 SQIVND, per germline (reference sequence). The CDR3 runs 15 residues. This CDR3 is CASTPAYGANYGYTF. The DNA of the CDR3 is TGTGCCAGTACCCCCGCCTATGGGGCCAACTATGGCTACACCTTC.

This clone was detected only once. J is TRBJ2-1 and V is TRBV6-5, with 8 bases matching TRBD2. CDR3 size: 14 residues. The germline CDR1 and CDR2 sequences are MNHEY and SVGAGI. The V gene end was trimmed by 6 bases and the J gene end by 9 bases; junction bases not matched to a gene: 10. As DNA, the CDR3 is TGTGCCAGCAGGATCTTGCGGGAGGCTGGTGAGCAGTTCTTC. Protein: CASRILREAGEQFF.

The sample holds one count of this clone. The V call is TRBV7-2, the J call TRBJ1-6; 8 bases line up with TRBD1. The germline V gene has CDR1 SGHTA and CDR2 FQGNSA. CDR3 length: 14 amino acids. Trimming took 3 bases from V and 12 from J; bases not matched to a gene: 7. The CDR3 DNA is TGTGCCAGCAGCTTGGTCGAAGGGACAGGACCCCTCCACTTT. It specifies CASSLVEGTGPLHF. Supplemented by reference TRBV7-2 and TRBJ1-6, the full variable domain reads GAGVSQSPSNKVTEKGKDVELRCDPISGHTALYWYRQSLGQGLEFLIYFQGNSAPDKSGLPSDRFSAERTGGSVSTLTIQRTQQEDSAVYLCASSLVEGTGPLHFGNGTRLTVT.

This clone was found a few times. The V call is TRBV19, the J call TRBJ2-1; a possible D gene is TRBD1 (6 bases). Germline CDR1 and CDR2: LNHDA and SQIVND (reference sequence). V was shortened by 5 bases and J by 3 bases, with 14 bases between the two germline ends. The CDR3 runs to 15 residues. The CDR3 DNA reads TGTGCCAGTAGTGATAACAGGGTCCTCTACAATGAGCAGTTCTTC. This codes for CASSDNRVLYNEQFF.

The chain couples TRBV24-1 to TRBJ2-5; TRBD1 matches 10 bases. Germline CDR1 is KGHDR and CDR2 is SFDVKD. The CDR3 contains 15 residues. Trimming took 4 bases from V and 3 from J; bases not matched to a gene: 4. CDR3 amino acids: CATSDPGTGEETQYF. CDR3 coding DNA: TGTGCCACCAGTGACCCCGGGACAGGGGAAGAGACCCAGTACTTC.

V gene TRBV7-2 combines with J gene TRBJ2-3; no reliable D call. The CDR3 extends over 13 amino acids. The V end was cut by 5 bases, the J end by 2 bases, with 8 bases between. Per germline, CDR1 SGHTA and CDR2 FQGNSA. The CDR3 DNA reads as TGTGCCAGCAGCAACTCAAACACAGATACGCAGTATTTT. It encodes CASSNSNTDTQYF.

The chain has TRBV10-3 and TRBJ2-3; 12 positions match TRBD1. V was pared by 5 bases and J by 1 base, with 4 bases of the junction left unmatched. The germline CDR1 and CDR2 sequences are ENHRY and SYGVKD. The CDR3 is 16 residues long. CDR3 coding DNA: TGTGCCATCAGTCCCGGGACAGGGGGCGGCACAGATACGCAGTATTTT. Protein sequence: CAISPGTGGGTDTQYF.

This clone was detected once. J is TRBJ1-5 and V is TRBV6-2 or TRBV6-3; D gene uncertain. The CDR3 runs 13 residues. V gave up 5 bases and J gave up 4 bases, with 9 bases separating them. Per the germline V gene, CDR1 is MNHEY and CDR2 is SVGEGT. The CDR3 reads CASSQTENQPQHF. The CDR3, as DNA: TGTGCCAGCAGTCAAACAGAGAATCAGCCCCAGCATTTT.

The gene calls are TRBV30 and TRBJ1-4, with D possibly being TRBD1 (5 bases). With 1 base removed from V and 10 bases from J, the gap between germline ends came to 16 bases. The germline V gene has CDR1 GTSNPN and CDR2 SVGIG (reference sequence). The CDR3 is 14 amino acids. CDR3 in DNA: TGTGCCTGGAGTGGCACTAAGACAGACGGAAAACTGTTTTTT. As protein: CAWSGTKTDGKLFF.

V is TRBV6-2 or TRBV6-3 and J is TRBJ2-7; TRBD1 agrees at 10 bases. V gave up 0 bases and J gave up 4 bases; unmatched junction bases: 3. Germline V lookup: CDR1 MNHEY, CDR2 SVGEGT. This CDR3 is built from 15 residues. The CDR3 DNA reads TGTGCCAGCAGTTACTCTTGGACAGGGGGGTACGAGCAGTACTTC. It encodes CASSYSWTGGYEQYF.